A selection of T cell receptor beta chains follows, all from one sample in a study of blood T cell repertoires in COVID-19. Sequencing was performed with immunoSEQ multiplex PCR; in TCRdb, only in-frame clones are kept and a portion is missing. The repertoire holds 310,000 or so clones, with 75% to 90% as singletons. The sequenced sample was peripheral blood. The receptors were sampled from a woman in her 30s who had recovered from COVID-19. The CDR3 runs from the conserved cysteine through the conserved F or W. D genes are given only for firm matches. Size is omitted from some rows. Given values are once, few, many or a class for expanded clones.

V gene,clone size,J gene,D gene,CDR3 protein,CDR3 DNA
TRBV5-6,.,TRBJ2-3,TRBD1,CASSSGTGGRDTQYF,TGTGCCAGCAGCTCCGGGACAGGGGGAAGAGATACGCAGTATTTT
TRBV5-4,.,TRBJ2-3,TRBD2,CASSLGPGGDTQYF,TGTGCCAGCAGCTTGGGGCCGGGGGGAGATACGCAGTATTTT
TRBV7-3,.,TRBJ2-5,.,CASSLGSAGVQETQYF,TGTGCCAGCAGCCTAGGCTCAGCAGGGGTTCAAGAGACCCAGTACTTC
TRBV7-6,.,TRBJ2-7,TRBD2,CASSLGTSGSSYEQYF,TGTGCCAGCAGCTTGGGGACTAGCGGGAGCTCCTACGAGCAGTACTTC
TRBV27,once,TRBJ2-7,TRBD2,CASSLRFSGSNEQYF,TGTGCCAGCAGTTTACGCTTTAGCGGGAGCAACGAGCAGTACTTC
TRBV9,.,TRBJ2-5,.,CASSVGPDQETQYF,TGTGCCAGCAGCGTAGGCCCGGACCAAGAGACCCAGTACTTC
TRBV19,.,TRBJ2-7,TRBD2,CASSPGTSGEQYF,TGTGCCAGTAGTCCAGGGACTAGCGGGGAGCAGTACTTC
TRBV19,.,TRBJ2-2,.,CASSITRTGELFF,TGTGCCAGTAGTATAACTCGGACCGGGGAGCTGTTTTTT
TRBV18,.,TRBJ1-5,.,CASSPGQDQPQHF,TGTGCCAGCTCACCAGGACAAGATCAGCCCCAGCATTTT
TRBV4-1,.,TRBJ2-7,TRBD1,CASSSRQGLTYEQYF,TGCGCCAGCAGCTCCCGACAGGGGTTAACCTACGAGCAGTACTTC
TRBV6-5,.,TRBJ2-1,TRBD1,CASRGTGGLNEQFF,TGTGCCAGCAGAGGGACAGGGGGCTTAAATGAGCAGTTCTTC
TRBV7-8,.,TRBJ2-5,TRBD1,CASSLQGAQKETQYF,TGTGCCAGCAGCTTACAGGGGGCGCAGAAAGAGACCCAGTACTTC
TRBV2,.,TRBJ2-3,.,CASGLAGSPDTQYF,TGTGCCAGCGGGCTAGCAGGTTCCCCAGATACGCAGTATTTT
TRBV5-6,.,TRBJ2-4,TRBD1,CASSPMGQGANIQYF,TGTGCCAGCAGCCCGATGGGACAGGGGGCGAACATTCAGTACTTC
TRBV11-3,.,TRBJ2-7,.,CASSFSYGGEQYF,TGTGCCAGCAGCTTTTCTTACGGAGGTGAGCAGTACTTC
TRBV28,.,TRBJ2-1,.,CASRGPKDQLSYNEQFF,TGTGCCAGCCGCGGCCCCAAAGACCAGCTCTCCTACAATGAGCAGTTCTTC
TRBV3-1/TRBV3-2,.,TRBJ1-1,.,CASSRMTGMNTEAFF,TGTGCCAGCAGCCGGATGACAGGAATGAACACTGAAGCTTTCTTT
TRBV5-1,once,TRBJ2-7,TRBD1,CASSLRTGYYEQYF,TGCGCCAGCAGCCTCCGGACAGGATACTACGAGCAGTACTTC
TRBV5-1,.,TRBJ2-7,TRBD2,CASSSRPSGDTYEQYF,TGCGCCAGCAGCTCCAGACCTAGCGGGGATACCTACGAGCAGTACTTC
TRBV19,.,TRBJ1-6,.,CASSIEGVYNSPLHF,TGTGCCAGTAGTATTGAGGGCGTCTATAATTCACCCCTCCACTTT